This TCR beta chain was found in a study of T cells after yellow fever vaccination. General study results and limits: Primary-vaccination clones mostly resurfaced post-booster (roughly 97% CD4, roughly 90% CD8). A secondary response was less intense yet reached its peak sooner, at day 5 versus 15. Clonotypes found in both CD4 and CD8 compartments made up a small share.

TCR cDNA was made by 5'RACE template switching, adding a universal primer site and UMIs. TCRdb re-analysed the 5' RACE reads in MiXCR, keeping a single row per CDR3 protein. The table has some 250,000 distinct CDR3 sequences, roughly 3.5% seen once. This clonotype was found a few times. Its antigen is undetermined. With 4 bases removed from V and 2 bases from J, the gap between germline ends came to 26 bases. Germline V gene lookup returns CDR1 SGDLS and CDR2 YYNGEE. The CDR3 runs to 19 residues. This chain joins TRBV9 and TRBJ2-3, with D uncertain. Sequencing was performed on PBMCs, taken 15 days after the yellow fever booster vaccination. The clonotype originates from a man aged 18 to 29 who received the YFV17D yellow fever vaccine. The CDR3 here is CASSPSPIPLGAPTDTQYF. DNA for the CDR3: TGTGCCAGCAGCCCCAGTCCCATACCCCTCGGTGCGCCCACAGATACGCAGTATTTT.